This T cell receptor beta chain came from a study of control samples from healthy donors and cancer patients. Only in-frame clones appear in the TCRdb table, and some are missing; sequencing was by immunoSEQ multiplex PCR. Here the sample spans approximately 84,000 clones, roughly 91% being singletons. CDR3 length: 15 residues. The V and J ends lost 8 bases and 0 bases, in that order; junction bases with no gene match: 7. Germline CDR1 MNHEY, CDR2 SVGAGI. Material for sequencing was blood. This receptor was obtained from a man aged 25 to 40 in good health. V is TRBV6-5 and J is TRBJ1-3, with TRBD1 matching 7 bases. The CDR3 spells CASLPGQSSGNTIYF. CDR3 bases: TGTGCCAGCTTACCGGGACAGAGCTCTGGAAACACCATATATTTT.